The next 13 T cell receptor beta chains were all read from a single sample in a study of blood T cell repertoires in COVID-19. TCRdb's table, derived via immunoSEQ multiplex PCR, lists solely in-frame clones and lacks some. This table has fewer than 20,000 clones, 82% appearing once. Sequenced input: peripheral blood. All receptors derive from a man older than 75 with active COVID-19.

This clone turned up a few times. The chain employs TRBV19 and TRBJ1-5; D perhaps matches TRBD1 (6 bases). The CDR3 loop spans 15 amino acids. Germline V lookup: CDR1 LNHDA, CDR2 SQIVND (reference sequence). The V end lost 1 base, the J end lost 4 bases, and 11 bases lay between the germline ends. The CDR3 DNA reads TGTGCCAGTAGTATAGGCACACAGGGTAATCAGCCCCAGCATTTT. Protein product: CASSIGTQGNQPQHF.

The CDR3 reads CASSKTRLAGGSGQETQYF. The CDR3 region has the DNA TGTGCCAGCAGCAAAACCCGACTAGCGGGAGGATCCGGTCAAGAGACCCAGTACTTC. V and J are TRBV21-1 and TRBJ2-5; TRBD2, as called in the table, went unchecked against the DNA. TRBV21-1 is deemed a pseudogene. This CDR3 is 19 amino acids long.

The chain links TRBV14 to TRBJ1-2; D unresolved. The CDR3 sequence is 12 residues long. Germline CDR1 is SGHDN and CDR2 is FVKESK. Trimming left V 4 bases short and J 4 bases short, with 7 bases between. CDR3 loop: CASSPPSYGYTF. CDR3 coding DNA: TGTGCCAGCAGCCCGCCGAGCTATGGCTACACCTTC. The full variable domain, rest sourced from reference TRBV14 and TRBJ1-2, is EAGVTQFPSHSVIEKGQTVTLRCDPISGHDNLYWYRRVMGKEIKFLLHFVKESKQDESGMPNNRFLAERTGGTYSTLKVQPAELEDSGVYFCASSPPSYGYTFGSGTRLTVV.

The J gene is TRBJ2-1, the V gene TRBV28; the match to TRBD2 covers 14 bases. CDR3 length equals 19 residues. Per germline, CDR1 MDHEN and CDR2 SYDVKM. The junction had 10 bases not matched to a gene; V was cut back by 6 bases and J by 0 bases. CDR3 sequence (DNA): TGTGCCAGCAGGCCCCCCGGGACTAGCGGGAGTGCCTCCTACAATGAGCAGTTCTTC. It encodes CASRPPGTSGSASYNEQFF.

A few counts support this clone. The CDR3 reads CASSLDPAGKQETQYF. Here the CDR3 DNA reads TGTGCCAGCAGCTTGGACCCAGCGGGAAAGCAAGAGACCCAGTACTTC. The chain is built from TRBV5-4 and TRBJ2-5; 7 nucleotides align to TRBD2. CDR1 and CDR2 from the germline V gene are SGHNT and YYREEE (reference sequence). The J segment lost 2 bases and the V segment lost 0 bases, leaving 7 bases of the junction unmatched. This CDR3 has 16 amino acids.

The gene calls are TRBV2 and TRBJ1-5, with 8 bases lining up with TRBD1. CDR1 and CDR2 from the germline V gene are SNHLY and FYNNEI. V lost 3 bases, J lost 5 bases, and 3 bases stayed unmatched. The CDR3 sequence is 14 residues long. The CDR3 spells CASSERQGYQPQHF. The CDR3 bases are TGTGCCAGCAGTGAGAGACAGGGGTATCAGCCCCAGCATTTT.

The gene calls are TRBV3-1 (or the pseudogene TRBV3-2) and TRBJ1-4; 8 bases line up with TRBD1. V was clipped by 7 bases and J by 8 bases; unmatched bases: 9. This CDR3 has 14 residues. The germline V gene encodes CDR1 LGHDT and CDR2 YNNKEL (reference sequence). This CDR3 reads CASTLQGVSEKLFF. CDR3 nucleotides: TGTGCCAGCACACTACAGGGGGTCAGCGAAAAACTGTTTTTT.

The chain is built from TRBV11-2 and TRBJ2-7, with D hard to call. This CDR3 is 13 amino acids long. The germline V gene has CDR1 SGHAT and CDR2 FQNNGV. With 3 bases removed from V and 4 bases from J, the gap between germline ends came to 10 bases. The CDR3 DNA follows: TGTGCCAGCAGCTTTGCAGGTACATACGAGCAGTACTTC. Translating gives CASSFAGTYEQYF.

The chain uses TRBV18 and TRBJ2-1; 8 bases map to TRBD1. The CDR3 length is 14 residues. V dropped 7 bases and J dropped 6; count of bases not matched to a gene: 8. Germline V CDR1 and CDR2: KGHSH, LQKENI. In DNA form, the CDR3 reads TGTGCCAGCTACCGGACAGGGTCAGGCAATGAGCAGTTCTTC. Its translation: CASYRTGSGNEQFF. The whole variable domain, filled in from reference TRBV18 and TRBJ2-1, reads NAGVMQNPRHLVRRRGQEARLRCSPMKGHSHVYWYRQLPEEGLKFMVYLQKENIIDESGMPKERFSAEFPKEGPSILRIQQVVRGDSAAYFCASYRTGSGNEQFFGPGTRLTVL.

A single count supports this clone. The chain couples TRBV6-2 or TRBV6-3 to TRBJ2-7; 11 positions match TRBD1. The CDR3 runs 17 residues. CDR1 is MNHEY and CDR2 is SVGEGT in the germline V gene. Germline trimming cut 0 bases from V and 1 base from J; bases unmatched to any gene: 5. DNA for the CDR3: TGTGCCAGCAGTTACTCGAGGACAGGGGGCATATCCTACGAGCAGTACTTC. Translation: CASSYSRTGGISYEQYF.

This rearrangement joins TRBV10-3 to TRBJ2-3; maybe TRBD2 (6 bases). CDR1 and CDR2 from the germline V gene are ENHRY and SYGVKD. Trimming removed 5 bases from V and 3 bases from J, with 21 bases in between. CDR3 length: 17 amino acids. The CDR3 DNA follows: TGTGCCATCAGTCTCTACCCACTAGCTAGGGGAACAGATACGCAGTATTTT. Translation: CAISLYPLARGTDTQYF.

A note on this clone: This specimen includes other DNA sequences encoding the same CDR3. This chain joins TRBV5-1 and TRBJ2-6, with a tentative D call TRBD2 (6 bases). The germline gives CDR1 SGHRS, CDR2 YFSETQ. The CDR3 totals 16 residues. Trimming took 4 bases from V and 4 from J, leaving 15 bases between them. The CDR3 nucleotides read TGCGCCAGCAGCCCCACCGGCGGGGCCGGGGCCAACGTCCTGACTTTC. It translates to CASSPTGGAGANVLTF.

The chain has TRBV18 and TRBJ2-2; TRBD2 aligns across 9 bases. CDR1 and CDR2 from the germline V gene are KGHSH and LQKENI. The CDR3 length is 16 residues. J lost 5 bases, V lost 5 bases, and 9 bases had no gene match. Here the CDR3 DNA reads TGTGCCAGCTCAGAGACTAGCGGCGCGAGAACCGGGGAGCTGTTTTTT. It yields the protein CASSETSGARTGELFF. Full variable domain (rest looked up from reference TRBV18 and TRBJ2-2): NAGVMQNPRHLVRRRGQEARLRCSPMKGHSHVYWYRQLPEEGLKFMVYLQKENIIDESGMPKERFSAEFPKEGPSILRIQQVVRGDSAAYFCASSETSGARTGELFFGEGSRLTVL.